Following are 13 T cell receptor beta chains from one sample sequenced in a study of blood T cell repertoires in COVID-19. Repertoires were generated with immunoSEQ multiplex PCR, while TCRdb's copy carries only in-frame clones and drops some. Found here are 250,000 to 350,000 clones, around four fifths of them singletons; the top ten hold approximately 1.2%. The sequenced material came from peripheral blood. Source of these receptors: a woman aged 45-60 years with acute or convalescent COVID-19.

The CDR3 sequence is CARAKDRVDTGELFF. DNA of the CDR3: TGTGCCAGGGCTAAAGACAGGGTTGACACCGGGGAGCTGTTTTTT. This chain joins TRBV2 and TRBJ2-2; 7 bases fit TRBD1. This CDR3 is 15 amino acids long. Germline trimming cut 9 bases from V and 3 bases from J; bases unmatched to any gene: 10. The V gene's germline CDR1 is SNHLY and CDR2 FYNNEI.

The V gene is TRBV2, the J gene TRBJ2-3, with D uncertain. Deletions cut 1 base from V and 4 bases from J, with 15 bases between. Germline CDR1 is SNHLY and CDR2 is FYNNEI. The CDR3 is 16 amino acids. In DNA, the CDR3 is TGTGCCAGCAGTGAAGTAGCCCCATCTCGGGCAGATACGCAGTATTTT. It codes for CASSEVAPSRADTQYF.

CDR3 protein: CASSVDSQNTEAFF. DNA for the CDR3: TGCGCCAGCAGCGTAGACAGCCAGAACACTGAAGCTTTCTTT. The V and J genes are TRBV5-1 and TRBJ1-1; D is perhaps TRBD1 (5 bases). The CDR3 is made up of 14 amino acids. Germline-derived CDR1 and CDR2 are SGHRS and YFSETQ. The germline V and J ends were trimmed by 4 bases and 1 base, with 11 bases remaining between them. The full variable domain, its missing parts supplied by reference TRBV5-1 and TRBJ1-1, is KAGVTQTPRYLIKTRGQQVTLSCSPISGHRSVSWYQQTPGQGLQFLFEYFSETQRNKGNFPGRFSGRQFSNSRSEMNVSTLELGDSALYLCASSVDSQNTEAFFGQGTRLTVV.

The chain recombines TRBV5-1 with TRBJ1-6; no reliable D call. V was clipped by 5 bases and J by 7 bases, with 16 bases between them. Germline V gene sequence: CDR1 SGHRS, CDR2 YFSETQ. The CDR3 is 15 residues long. The DNA of the CDR3 is TGCGCCAGCAGTTCGCGCGAGACGGGGAATTCACCCCTCCACTTT. It yields the protein CASSSRETGNSPLHF.

This chain links TRBV6-5 with TRBJ1-2, with 11 bases identical to TRBD1. With V trimmed by 6 bases and J by 5 bases, 5 bases remained unmatched. The CDR3 has 14 residues. Germline V lookup: CDR1 MNHEY, CDR2 SVGAGI. The DNA for the CDR3 is TGTGCCAGCAGGTCGGGGACAGGGGGGTATGGCTACACCTTC. Residues: CASRSGTGGYGYTF.

The V and J genes are TRBV9 and TRBJ2-3, with D perhaps TRBD1 (5 bases). V was shortened by 1 base and J by 0 bases, with 12 bases between the two germline ends. CDR1 and CDR2 from the germline V gene are SGDLS and YYNGEE. The CDR3 is made up of 16 amino acids. This CDR3 reads CASSVLGAGSTDTQYF. The CDR3 coding sequence is TGTGCCAGCAGCGTATTAGGGGCAGGGAGCACAGATACGCAGTATTTT.

This rearrangement joins TRBV30 to TRBJ1-2; the D gene is possibly TRBD1 (6 bases). This CDR3 has 14 amino acids. Trimming took 4 bases from V and 7 from J, leaving 19 bases between them. CDR1 is GTSNPN and CDR2 is SVGIG in the germline V gene (reference sequence). CDR3 region: CAWNKQGVHSGYTF. Written as DNA, the CDR3 is TGTGCCTGGAACAAACAGGGCGTACATTCTGGCTACACCTTC.

The rearrangement links TRBV19 to TRBJ1-3; tentative D call: TRBD1 (6 bases). Trimming shortened V by 7 bases and J by 0 bases, and 10 bases separated the two germline ends. The CDR3 consists of 14 residues. From germline, CDR1 is LNHDA and CDR2 SQIVND (reference sequence). The CDR3 DNA is TGTGCCAGTACCACAGGGCACTCTGGAAACACCATATATTTT. Amino acid sequence: CASTTGHSGNTIYF.

The rearrangement uses TRBV19 and TRBJ2-5; no firm D call. Germline loops: CDR1 LNHDA, CDR2 SQIVND (reference sequence). The CDR3 runs to 11 residues. The germline V and J ends were trimmed by 5 bases and 4 bases, with 5 bases remaining between them. In DNA form, the CDR3 reads TGTGCCAGTAGTTTCCGAGAGACCCAGTACTTC. Amino acids: CASSFRETQYF.

The chain joins TRBV3-1 (or the pseudogene TRBV3-2) to TRBJ2-2, with TRBD2 matching over 12 bases. There are 19 residues in the CDR3. Germline-derived CDR1 and CDR2 are LGHDT and YNNKEL (reference sequence). Trimming removed 3 bases from V and 4 bases from J; junction bases left unmatched: 12. The CDR3 sequence is CASSQWASGGALGTGELFF. As DNA, the CDR3 is TGTGCCAGCAGCCAGTGGGCTAGCGGGGGGGCACTGGGCACCGGGGAGCTGTTTTTT.

The rearrangement joins TRBV29-1 to TRBJ1-2; TRBD1 matches at 10 bases. Germline V gives CDR1 SQVTM, CDR2 ANQGSEA. J gave up 7 bases and V 6 bases, and 14 bases lay outside the gene matches. The CDR3 has 15 residues. The DNA of the CDR3 is TGCAGCGTACCTTTACCGACAGGGGGCTTATCTGGCTACACCTTC. This gives the protein CSVPLPTGGLSGYTF.

In its sample, this clone was seen once. The chain combines TRBV7-2 with TRBJ2-1, with 9 positions matching TRBD2. The germline gives CDR1 SGHTA, CDR2 FQGNSA. Trimming removed 6 bases from V and 1 base from J; junction bases left unmatched: 4. This CDR3 contains 15 residues. CDR3: CASSIAGVSYNEQFF. CDR3 sequence (DNA): TGTGCCAGCAGTATAGCGGGGGTTTCCTACAATGAGCAGTTCTTC.

A few counts support this clone. This chain connects TRBV4-1 to TRBJ2-1; 8 bases fit TRBD1. Germline CDR1 is MGHRA and CDR2 is YSYEKL. The length of the CDR3 is 14 residues. J lost 6 bases, V lost 4 bases, and 5 bases had no gene match. The CDR3 region is CASSPGQVFNEQFF. The CDR3, as DNA: TGCGCCAGCAGCCCGGGACAGGTCTTCAATGAGCAGTTCTTC.